This TCR beta chain emerged from a study of tumor and adjacent non-tumor tissue in lung cancer. No cell sorting was done before RNA was extracted from the tissue. Donors were chemotherapy-naive, newly diagnosed lung cancer surgical patients in China, August–late 2014. A modified ARM-PCR protocol with three rounds of nested PCR amplified TCRbeta. TCRdb re-derived calls from the multiplex PCR reads in MiXCR, one entry per CDR3 protein. The table lists 120,000 or so distinct CDR3 sequences, 66% of them singletons. Points from the study as a whole: Tumor tissue had significantly higher TCR diversity than normal lung.

This clonotype showed up just once. What it binds is not known. The final CDR3 position lacks the conserved phenylalanine or tryptophan, pointing to a likely read error. This clonotype was obtained from a man aged 30 to 39 with non-small cell lung cancer. Input material: lung tumor tissue.

CDR3 nucleotide sequence: TGCAGTGCTAGAGAGGGTACAGATACGCAGTATTAT. Translated, it gives CSAREGTDTQYY. The chain is built from TRBV20-1 and TRBJ2-3, with D unresolved. V was shortened by 0 bases and J by 3 bases, with 4 bases between the two germline ends. Germline lookup yields CDR1 DFQATT and CDR2 SNEGSKA (reference sequence). The CDR3 is made up of 12 amino acids.